The source of this TCR beta chain is a study of T cell repertoires in cytomegalovirus infection. Study overall: From public TCR beta signatures came an indication of both CMV infection and matching HLA type.

In TCRdb, the reads were re-called with MiXCR into one record per CDR3 protein. The sample carries 740,000 or so distinct CDR3 sequences, 35% to 40% recorded once. Overall study findings and caveats: The study identified carriers of CMV plus the relevant HLA from cumulative public TCR beta family frequency. Clonotype analysis showed dominance of the ex vivo response by HLA-C-restricted CMV-specific TCR beta clonotypes.

This clonotype was seen only a few times. Its target is unknown. Germline lookup yields CDR1 MNHEY and CDR2 SVGAGI. The CDR3 has 15 residues. V dropped 2 bases and J dropped 5; count of bases not matched to a gene: 6. The TCR originated in a human donor in good health (CMV status not recorded). Some clones in this sample may be carry-over from other donors' samples. The chain links TRBV6-5 to TRBJ2-3; the match to TRBD1 covers 8 bases. The sequenced material came from PBMCs. The CDR3 reads CASSYGDRREDTQYF. For the CDR3, the DNA is TGTGCCAGCAGTTACGGGGACAGGCGGGAAGATACGCAGTATTTT.